This T cell receptor beta chain was profiled in a study of T cell responses to AZD1222 COVID-19 vaccine. Per germline, CDR1 SNHLY and CDR2 FYNNEI. V lost 7 bases to trimming and J lost 1 base, with 16 bases between them. This CDR3 spans 15 amino acids. TCRdb's copy holds only in-frame clones and misses some; the assay was immunoSEQ multiplex PCR. The data contain 100,000 to 150,000 clones, roughly 89% of them singletons. The receptor was isolated from an adult in good health. Sequences were derived from peripheral blood, sampled on day 0 of MenACWY control vaccination. The rearrangement uses TRBV2 and TRBJ2-5; D is uncertain. The CDR3 sequence is CASKTLAGSQETQYF. The CDR3 nucleotides read TGTGCCAGCAAAACGTTAGCAGGAAGCCAAGAGACCCAGTACTTC.